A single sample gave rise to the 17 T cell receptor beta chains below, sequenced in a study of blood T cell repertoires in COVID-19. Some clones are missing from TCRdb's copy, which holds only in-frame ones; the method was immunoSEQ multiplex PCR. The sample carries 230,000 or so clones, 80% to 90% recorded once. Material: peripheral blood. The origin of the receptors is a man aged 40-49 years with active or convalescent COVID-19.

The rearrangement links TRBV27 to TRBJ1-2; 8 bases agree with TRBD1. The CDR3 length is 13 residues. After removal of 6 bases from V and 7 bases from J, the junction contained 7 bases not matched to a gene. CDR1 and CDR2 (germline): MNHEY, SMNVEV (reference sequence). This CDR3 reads CASSTTGVSGYTF. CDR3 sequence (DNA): TGTGCCAGCAGCACGACAGGGGTCTCTGGCTACACCTTC.

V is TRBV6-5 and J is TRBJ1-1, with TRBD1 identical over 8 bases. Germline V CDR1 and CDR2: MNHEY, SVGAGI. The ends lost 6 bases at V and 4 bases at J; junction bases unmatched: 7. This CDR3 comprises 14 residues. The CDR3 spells CASRPPGTGTEAFF. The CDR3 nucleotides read TGTGCCAGCAGGCCTCCCGGGACAGGCACTGAAGCTTTCTTT.

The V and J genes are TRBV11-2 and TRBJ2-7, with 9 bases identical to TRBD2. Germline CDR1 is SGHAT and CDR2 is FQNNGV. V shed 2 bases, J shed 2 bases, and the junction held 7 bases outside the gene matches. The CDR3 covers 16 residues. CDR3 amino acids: CASSLTTSGPTYEQYF. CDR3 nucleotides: TGTGCCAGCAGCTTAACCACTAGCGGGCCGACCTACGAGCAGTACTTC.

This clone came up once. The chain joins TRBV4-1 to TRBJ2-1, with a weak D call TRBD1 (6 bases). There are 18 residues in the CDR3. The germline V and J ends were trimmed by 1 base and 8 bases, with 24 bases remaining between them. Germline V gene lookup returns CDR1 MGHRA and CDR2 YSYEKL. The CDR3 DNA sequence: TGCGCCAGCAGCCAAGGAGGTTCGGTCGGGACCTACAGGGATGAGCAGTTCTTC. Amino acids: CASSQGGSVGTYRDEQFF.

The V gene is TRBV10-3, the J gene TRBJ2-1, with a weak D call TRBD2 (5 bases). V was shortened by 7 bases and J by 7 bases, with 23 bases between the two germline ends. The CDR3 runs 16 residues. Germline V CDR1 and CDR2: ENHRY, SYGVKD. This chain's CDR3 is CAITPGASPGGNEQFF. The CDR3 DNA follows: TGTGCCATCACCCCTGGAGCTAGCCCAGGTGGGAATGAGCAGTTCTTC.

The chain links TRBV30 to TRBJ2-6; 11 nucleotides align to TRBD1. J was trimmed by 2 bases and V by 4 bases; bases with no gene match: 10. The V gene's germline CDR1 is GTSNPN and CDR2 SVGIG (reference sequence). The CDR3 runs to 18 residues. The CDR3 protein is CAWTLPGQGGTGANVLTF. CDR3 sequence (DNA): TGTGCCTGGACCTTGCCGGGACAGGGGGGCACTGGGGCCAACGTCCTGACTTTC.

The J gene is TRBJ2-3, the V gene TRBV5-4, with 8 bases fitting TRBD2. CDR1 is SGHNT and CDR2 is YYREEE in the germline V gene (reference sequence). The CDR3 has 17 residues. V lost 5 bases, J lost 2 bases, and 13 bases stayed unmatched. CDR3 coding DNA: TGTGCCAGCAGTTATGTAGCGGGACTGCCAAACACAGATACGCAGTATTTT. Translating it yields CASSYVAGLPNTDTQYF.

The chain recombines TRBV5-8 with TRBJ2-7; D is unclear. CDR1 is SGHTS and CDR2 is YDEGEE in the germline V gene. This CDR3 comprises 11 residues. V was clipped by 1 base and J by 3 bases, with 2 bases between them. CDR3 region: CASSLRYEQYF. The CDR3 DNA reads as TGTGCCAGCAGCTTGCGCTACGAGCAGTACTTC.

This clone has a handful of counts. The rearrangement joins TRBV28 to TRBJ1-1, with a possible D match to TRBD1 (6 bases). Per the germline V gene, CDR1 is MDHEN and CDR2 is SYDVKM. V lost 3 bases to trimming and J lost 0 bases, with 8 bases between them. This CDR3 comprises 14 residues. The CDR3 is CASSLTGLNTEAFF. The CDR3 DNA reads TGTGCCAGCAGTTTGACAGGACTGAACACTGAAGCTTTCTTT.

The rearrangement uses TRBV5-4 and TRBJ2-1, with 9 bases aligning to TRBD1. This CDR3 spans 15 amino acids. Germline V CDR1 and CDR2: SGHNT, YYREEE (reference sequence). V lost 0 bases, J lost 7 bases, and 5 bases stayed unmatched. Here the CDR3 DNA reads TGTGCCAGCAGCTTGGTGGGACAGGGTAGTAATGAGCAGTTCTTC. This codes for CASSLVGQGSNEQFF.

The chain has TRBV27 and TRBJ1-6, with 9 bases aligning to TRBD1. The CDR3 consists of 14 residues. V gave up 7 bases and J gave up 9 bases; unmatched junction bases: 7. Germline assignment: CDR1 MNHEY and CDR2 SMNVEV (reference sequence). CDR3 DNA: TGTGCCAGCACGATACAGGGGGCAGGTTCACCCCTCCACTTT. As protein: CASTIQGAGSPLHF.

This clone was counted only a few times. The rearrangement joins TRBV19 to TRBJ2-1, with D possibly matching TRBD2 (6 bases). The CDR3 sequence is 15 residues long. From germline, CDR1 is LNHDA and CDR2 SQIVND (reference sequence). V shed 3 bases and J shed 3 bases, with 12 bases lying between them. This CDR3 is CASSIGGLNYNEQFF. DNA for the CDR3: TGTGCCAGTAGTATTGGGGGACTCAACTACAATGAGCAGTTCTTC.

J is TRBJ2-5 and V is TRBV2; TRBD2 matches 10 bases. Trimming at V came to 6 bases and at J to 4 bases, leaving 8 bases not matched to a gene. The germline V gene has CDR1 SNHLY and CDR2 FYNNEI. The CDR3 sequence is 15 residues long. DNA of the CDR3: TGTGCCAGCAGGGCTAGCGGGAGAGGCGGAGAGACCCAGTACTTC. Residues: CASRASGRGGETQYF.

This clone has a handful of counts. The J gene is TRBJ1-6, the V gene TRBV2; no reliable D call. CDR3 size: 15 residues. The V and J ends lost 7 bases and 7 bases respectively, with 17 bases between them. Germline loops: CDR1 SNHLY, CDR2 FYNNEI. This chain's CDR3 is CASTYGAGGNSPLHF. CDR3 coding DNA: TGTGCCAGCACCTACGGAGCAGGAGGGAATTCACCCCTCCACTTT.

In DNA form, the CDR3 reads TGTGCCAGCAGCTCGGAGACAGGGGGCGGGAACACTGAAGCTTTCTTT. This gives the protein CASSSETGGGNTEAFF. The chain employs TRBV7-9 and TRBJ1-1; TRBD1 agrees at 10 bases. V dropped 4 bases and J dropped 1; count of bases not matched to a gene: 6. The CDR3 is 16 amino acids. In germline, CDR1 is SEHNR, CDR2 FQNEAQ (reference sequence).

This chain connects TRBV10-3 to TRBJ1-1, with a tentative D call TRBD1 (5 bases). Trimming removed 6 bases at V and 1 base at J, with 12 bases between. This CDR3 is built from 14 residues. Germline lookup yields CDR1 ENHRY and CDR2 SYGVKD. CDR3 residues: CAISLNGGNTEAFF. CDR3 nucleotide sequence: TGTGCCATCAGCCTGAACGGGGGGAACACTGAAGCTTTCTTT.

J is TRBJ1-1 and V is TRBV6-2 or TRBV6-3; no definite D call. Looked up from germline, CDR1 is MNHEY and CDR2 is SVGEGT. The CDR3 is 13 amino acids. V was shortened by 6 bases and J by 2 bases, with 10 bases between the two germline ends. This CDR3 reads CASRYIVNTEAFF. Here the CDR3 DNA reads TGTGCCAGCAGGTACATCGTTAACACTGAAGCTTTCTTT.